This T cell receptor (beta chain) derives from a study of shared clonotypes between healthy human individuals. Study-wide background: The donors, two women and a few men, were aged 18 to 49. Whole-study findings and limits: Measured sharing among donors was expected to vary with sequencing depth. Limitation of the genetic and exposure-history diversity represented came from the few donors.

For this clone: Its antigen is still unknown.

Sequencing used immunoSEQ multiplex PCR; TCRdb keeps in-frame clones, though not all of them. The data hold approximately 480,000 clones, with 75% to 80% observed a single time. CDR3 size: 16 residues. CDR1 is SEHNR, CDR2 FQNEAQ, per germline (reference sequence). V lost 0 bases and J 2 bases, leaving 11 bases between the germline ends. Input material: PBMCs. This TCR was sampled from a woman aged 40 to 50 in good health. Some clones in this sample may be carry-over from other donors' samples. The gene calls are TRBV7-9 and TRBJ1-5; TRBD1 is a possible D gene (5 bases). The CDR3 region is CASSLARRVGNQPQHF. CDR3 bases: TGTGCCAGCAGCTTAGCGCGCAGGGTTGGCAATCAGCCCCAGCATTTT.